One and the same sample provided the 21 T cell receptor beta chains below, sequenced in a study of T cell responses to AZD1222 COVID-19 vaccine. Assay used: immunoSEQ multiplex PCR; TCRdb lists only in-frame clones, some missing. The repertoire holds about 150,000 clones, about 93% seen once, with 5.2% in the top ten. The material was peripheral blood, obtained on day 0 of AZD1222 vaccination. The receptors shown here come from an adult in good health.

In nucleotides, the CDR3 is TGTGCCAGCAGCCGGAGAGTAAACCTGAACACCGGGGAGCTGTTTTTT. It specifies CASSRRVNLNTGELFF. This sequence joins TRBV7-2 and TRBJ2-2; D gene uncertain. The germline CDR1 and CDR2 sequences are SGHTA and FQGNSA. The CDR3 length is 16 residues. The V end lost 5 bases, the J end lost 1 base, and 14 bases lay between the germline ends.

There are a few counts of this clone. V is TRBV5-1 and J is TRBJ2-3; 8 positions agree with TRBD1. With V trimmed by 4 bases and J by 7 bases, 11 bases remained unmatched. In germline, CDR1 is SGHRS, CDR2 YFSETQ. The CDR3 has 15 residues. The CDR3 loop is CASSRTGGSGNTQYF. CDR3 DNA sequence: TGCGCCAGCAGCAGAACAGGGGGGTCAGGGAATACGCAGTATTTT.

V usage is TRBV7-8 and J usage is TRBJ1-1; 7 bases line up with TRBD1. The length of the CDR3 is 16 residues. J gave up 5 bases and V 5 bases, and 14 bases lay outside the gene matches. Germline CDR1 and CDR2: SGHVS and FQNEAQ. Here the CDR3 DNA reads TGTGCCAGCAGCCAAGGGGGCAGTCTTACTGGTACTGAAGCTTTCTTT. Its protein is CASSQGGSLTGTEAFF.

CDR3 coding DNA: TGTGCCAGCAGCTTAGAAGAGGGGTTAGATTCACCCCTCCACTTT. Translated: CASSLEEGLDSPLHF. The chain combines TRBV11-2 with TRBJ1-6, with TRBD1 as a possible D gene (5 bases). The germline gives CDR1 SGHAT, CDR2 FQNNGV. This CDR3 is 15 amino acids long. Between the trimmed V and J ends, which lost 0 bases and 8 bases, there was a span of 11 bases.

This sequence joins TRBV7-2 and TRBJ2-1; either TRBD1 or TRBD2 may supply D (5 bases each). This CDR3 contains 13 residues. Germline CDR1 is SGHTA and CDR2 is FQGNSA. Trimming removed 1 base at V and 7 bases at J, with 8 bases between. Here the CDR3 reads CASSLGWGNEQFF. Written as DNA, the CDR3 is TGTGCCAGCAGCTTAGGTTGGGGGAATGAGCAGTTCTTC.

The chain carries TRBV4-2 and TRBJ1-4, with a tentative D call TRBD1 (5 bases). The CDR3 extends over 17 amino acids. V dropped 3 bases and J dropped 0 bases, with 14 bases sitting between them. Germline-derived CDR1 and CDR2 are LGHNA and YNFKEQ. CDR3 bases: TGTGCCAGCAGCCAGCCGGGACGGATAACAACTAATGAAAAACTGTTTTTT. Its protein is CASSQPGRITTNEKLFF.

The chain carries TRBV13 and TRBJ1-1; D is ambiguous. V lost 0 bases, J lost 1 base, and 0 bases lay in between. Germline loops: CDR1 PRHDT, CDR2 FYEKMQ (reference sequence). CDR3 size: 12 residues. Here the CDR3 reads CASSLGNTEAFF. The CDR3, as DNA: TGTGCCAGCAGCTTAGGGAACACTGAAGCTTTCTTT.

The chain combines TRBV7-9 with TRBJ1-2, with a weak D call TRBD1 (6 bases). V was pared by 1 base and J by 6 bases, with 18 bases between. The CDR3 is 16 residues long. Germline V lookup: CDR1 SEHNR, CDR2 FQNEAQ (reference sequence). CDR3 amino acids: CASSLGGVQGPDGYTF. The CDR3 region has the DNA TGTGCCAGCAGCTTAGGGGGAGTACAGGGACCGGATGGCTACACCTTC. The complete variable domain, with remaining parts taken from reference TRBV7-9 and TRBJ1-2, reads DTGVSQNPRHKITKRGQNVTFRCDPISEHNRLYWYRQTLGQGPEFLTYFQNEAQLEKSRLLSDRFSAERPKGSFSTLEIQRTEQGDSAMYLCASSLGGVQGPDGYTFGSGTRLTVV.

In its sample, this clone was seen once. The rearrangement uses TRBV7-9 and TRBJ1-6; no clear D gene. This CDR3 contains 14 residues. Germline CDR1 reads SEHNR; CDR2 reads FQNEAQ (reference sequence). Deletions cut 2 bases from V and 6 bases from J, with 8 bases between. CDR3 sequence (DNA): TGTGCCAGCAGCTTATCTGGGAGTAATTCACCCCTCCACTTT. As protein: CASSLSGSNSPLHF.

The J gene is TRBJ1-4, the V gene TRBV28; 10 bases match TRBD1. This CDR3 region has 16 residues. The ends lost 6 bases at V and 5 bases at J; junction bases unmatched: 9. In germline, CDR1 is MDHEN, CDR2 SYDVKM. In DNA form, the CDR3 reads TGTGCCAGCAGGCCTGGCGGGACAGGGGAGAATGAAAAACTGTTTTTT. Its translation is CASRPGGTGENEKLFF.

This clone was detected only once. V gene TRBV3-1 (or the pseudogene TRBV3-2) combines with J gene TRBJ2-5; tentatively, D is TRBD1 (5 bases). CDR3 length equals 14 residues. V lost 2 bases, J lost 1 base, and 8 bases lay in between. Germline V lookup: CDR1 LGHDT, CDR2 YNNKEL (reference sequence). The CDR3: CASSQQGLQETQYF. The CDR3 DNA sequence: TGTGCCAGCAGCCAACAGGGTCTCCAAGAGACCCAGTACTTC.

As DNA, the CDR3 is TGTGCCAGCAGCCCCCGGGACGGCAACACTGAAGCTTTCTTT. This gives the protein CASSPRDGNTEAFF. This chain joins TRBV7-9 and TRBJ1-1, with D possibly being TRBD1 (5 bases). Germline V gives CDR1 SEHNR, CDR2 FQNEAQ (reference sequence). The length of the CDR3 is 14 residues. Trimming pared 5 bases from V and 2 bases from J, leaving 12 bases between.

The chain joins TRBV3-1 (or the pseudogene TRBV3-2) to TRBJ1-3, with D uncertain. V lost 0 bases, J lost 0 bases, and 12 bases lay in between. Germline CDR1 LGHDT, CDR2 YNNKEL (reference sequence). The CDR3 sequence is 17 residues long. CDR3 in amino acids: CASSQDSGFYSGNTIYF. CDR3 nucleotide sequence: TGTGCCAGCAGCCAAGATAGCGGCTTCTACTCTGGAAACACCATATATTTT.

The CDR3 DNA sequence: TGTGCCAGCAGCGAGGGGGTTGGGCAATACAATGAGCAGTTCTTC. Protein: CASSEGVGQYNEQFF. V gene TRBV9 combines with J gene TRBJ2-1; perhaps TRBD1 as D (6 bases). Germline V gives CDR1 SGDLS, CDR2 YYNGEE. V lost 3 bases and J 4 bases, leaving 14 bases between the germline ends. There are 15 residues in the CDR3.

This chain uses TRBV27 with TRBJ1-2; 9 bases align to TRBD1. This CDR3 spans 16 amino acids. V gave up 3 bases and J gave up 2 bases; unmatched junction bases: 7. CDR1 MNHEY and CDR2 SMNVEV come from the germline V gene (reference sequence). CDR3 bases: TGTGCCAGCAGTTTGGGGGACAGGGATGGAAACTATGGCTACACCTTC. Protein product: CASSLGDRDGNYGYTF.

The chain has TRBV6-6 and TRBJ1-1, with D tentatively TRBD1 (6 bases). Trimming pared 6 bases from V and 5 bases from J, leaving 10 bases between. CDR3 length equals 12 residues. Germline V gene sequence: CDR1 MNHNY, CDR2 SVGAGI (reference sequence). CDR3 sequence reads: CASRDRYTEAFF. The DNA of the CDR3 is TGTGCCAGCAGGGACAGATATACTGAAGCTTTCTTT.

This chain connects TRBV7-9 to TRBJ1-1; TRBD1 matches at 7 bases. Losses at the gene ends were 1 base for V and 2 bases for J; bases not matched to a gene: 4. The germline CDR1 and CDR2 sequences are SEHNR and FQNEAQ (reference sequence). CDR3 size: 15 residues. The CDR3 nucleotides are TGTGCCAGCAGCTTAGGAGGGACAGCAAACACTGAAGCTTTCTTT. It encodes CASSLGGTANTEAFF. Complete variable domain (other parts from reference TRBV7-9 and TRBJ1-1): DTGVSQNPRHKITKRGQNVTFRCDPISEHNRLYWYRQTLGQGPEFLTYFQNEAQLEKSRLLSDRFSAERPKGSFSTLEIQRTEQGDSAMYLCASSLGGTANTEAFFGQGTRLTVV.

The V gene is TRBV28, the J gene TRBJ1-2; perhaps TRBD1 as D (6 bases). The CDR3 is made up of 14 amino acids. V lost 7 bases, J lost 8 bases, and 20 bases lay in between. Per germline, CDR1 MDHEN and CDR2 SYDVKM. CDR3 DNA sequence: TGTGCCAGCACTCAAACCCCCAGGGGAGTAGGCTACACCTTC. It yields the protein CASTQTPRGVGYTF.

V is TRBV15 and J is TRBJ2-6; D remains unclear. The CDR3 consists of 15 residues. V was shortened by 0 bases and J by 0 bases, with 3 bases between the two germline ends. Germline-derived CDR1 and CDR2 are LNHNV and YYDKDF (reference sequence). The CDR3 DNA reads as TGTGCCACCAGCAGAGATCTCTCTGGGGCCAACGTCCTGACTTTC. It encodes CATSRDLSGANVLTF. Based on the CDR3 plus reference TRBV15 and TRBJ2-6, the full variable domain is DAMVIQNPRYQVTQFGKPVTLSCSQTLNHNVMYWYQQKSSQAPKLLFHYYDKDFNNEADTPDNFQSRRPNTSFCFLDIRSPGLGDTAMYLCATSRDLSGANVLTFGAGSRLTVL.

The CDR3 protein is CASSQVAGNNEQFF. The CDR3 nucleotides are TGCGCCAGCAGCCAAGTAGCGGGGAACAATGAGCAGTTCTTC. The chain joins TRBV4-3 to TRBJ2-1; TRBD2 matches at 8 bases. Germline V CDR1 and CDR2: LGHNA, YSLEER. The CDR3 contains 14 residues. Germline trimming cut 1 base from V and 5 bases from J; bases unmatched to any gene: 1.

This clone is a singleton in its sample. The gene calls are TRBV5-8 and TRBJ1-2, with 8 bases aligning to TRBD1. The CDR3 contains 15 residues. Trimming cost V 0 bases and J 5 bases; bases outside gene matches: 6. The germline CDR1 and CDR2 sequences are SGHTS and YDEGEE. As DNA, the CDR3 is TGTGCCAGCAGCTTGGGTCAGGGGGCTTGGTATGGCTACACCTTC. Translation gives CASSLGQGAWYGYTF.